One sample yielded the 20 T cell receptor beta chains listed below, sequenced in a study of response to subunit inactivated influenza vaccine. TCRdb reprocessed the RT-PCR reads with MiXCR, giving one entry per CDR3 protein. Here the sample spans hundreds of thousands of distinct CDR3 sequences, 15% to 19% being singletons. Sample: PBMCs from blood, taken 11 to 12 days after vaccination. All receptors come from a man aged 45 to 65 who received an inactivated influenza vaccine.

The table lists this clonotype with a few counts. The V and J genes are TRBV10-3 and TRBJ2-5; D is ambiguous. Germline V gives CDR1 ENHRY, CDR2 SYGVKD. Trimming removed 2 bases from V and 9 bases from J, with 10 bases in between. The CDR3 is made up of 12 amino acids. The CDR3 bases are TGTGCCATCAGTGAGGGCGATCTTGCCCAGTACTTC. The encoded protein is CAISEGDLAQYF.

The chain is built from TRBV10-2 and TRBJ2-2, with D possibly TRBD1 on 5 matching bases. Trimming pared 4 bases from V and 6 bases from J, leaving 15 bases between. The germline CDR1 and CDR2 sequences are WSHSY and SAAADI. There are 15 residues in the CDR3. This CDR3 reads CASSGSWVRAGELFF. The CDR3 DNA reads TGCGCCAGCAGTGGATCGTGGGTCAGGGCCGGGGAGCTGTTTTTT.

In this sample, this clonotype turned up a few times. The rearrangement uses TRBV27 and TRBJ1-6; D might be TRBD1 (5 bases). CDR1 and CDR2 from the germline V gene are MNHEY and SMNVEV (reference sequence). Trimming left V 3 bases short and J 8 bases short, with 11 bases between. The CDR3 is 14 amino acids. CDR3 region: CASSLGPLDSPLHF. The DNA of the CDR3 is TGTGCCAGCAGTTTGGGACCCTTGGATTCACCCCTCCACTTT.

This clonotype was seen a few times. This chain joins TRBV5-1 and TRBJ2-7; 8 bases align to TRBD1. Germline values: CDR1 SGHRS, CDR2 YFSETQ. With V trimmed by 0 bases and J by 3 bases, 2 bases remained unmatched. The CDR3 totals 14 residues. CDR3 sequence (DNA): TGCGCCAGCAGCTTGGGGACAGGGCACTACGAGCAGTACTTC. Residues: CASSLGTGHYEQYF.

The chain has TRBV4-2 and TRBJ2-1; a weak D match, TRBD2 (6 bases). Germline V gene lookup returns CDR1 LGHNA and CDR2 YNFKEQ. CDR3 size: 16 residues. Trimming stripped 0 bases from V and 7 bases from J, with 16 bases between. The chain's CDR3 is CASSQDVGTALNEQFF. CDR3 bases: TGTGCCAGCAGCCAAGATGTGGGGACTGCCTTGAATGAGCAGTTCTTC.

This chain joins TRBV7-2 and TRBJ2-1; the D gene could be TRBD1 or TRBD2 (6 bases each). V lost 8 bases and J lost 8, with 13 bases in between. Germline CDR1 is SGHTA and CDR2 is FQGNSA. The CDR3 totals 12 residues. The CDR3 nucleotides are TGTGCCAGCGAGGGGGGCCGCCATGAGCAGTTCTTC. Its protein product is CASEGGRHEQFF.

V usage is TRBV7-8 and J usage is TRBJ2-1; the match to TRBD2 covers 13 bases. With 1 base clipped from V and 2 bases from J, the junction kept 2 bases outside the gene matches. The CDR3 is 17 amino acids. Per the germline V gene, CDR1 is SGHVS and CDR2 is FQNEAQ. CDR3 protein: CASSLGGLAGAYNEQFF. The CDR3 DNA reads TGTGCCAGCAGCTTAGGAGGACTAGCGGGAGCCTACAATGAGCAGTTCTTC.

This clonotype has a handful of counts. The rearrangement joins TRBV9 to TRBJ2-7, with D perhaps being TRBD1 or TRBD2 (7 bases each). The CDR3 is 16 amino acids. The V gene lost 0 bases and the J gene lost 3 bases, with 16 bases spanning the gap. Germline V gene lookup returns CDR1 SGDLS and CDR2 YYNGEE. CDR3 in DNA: TGTGCCAGCAGCGTAGCAGGGGGAGGGAATTTCTACGAGCAGTACTTC. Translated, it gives CASSVAGGGNFYEQYF.

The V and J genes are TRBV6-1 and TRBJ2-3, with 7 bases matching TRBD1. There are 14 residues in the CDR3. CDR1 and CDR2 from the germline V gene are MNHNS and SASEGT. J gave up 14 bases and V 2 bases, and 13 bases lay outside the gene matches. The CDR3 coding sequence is TGTGCCAGCAGTGAATCCCCGGACAGGCCTTTGTGGTATTTT. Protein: CASSESPDRPLWYF.

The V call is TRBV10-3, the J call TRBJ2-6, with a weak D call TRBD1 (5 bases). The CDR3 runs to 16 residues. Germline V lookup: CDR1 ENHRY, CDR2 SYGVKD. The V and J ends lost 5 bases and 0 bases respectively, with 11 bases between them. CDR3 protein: CAISRTGDSGANVLTF. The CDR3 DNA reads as TGTGCCATCAGTAGAACAGGAGACTCTGGGGCCAACGTCCTGACTTTC.

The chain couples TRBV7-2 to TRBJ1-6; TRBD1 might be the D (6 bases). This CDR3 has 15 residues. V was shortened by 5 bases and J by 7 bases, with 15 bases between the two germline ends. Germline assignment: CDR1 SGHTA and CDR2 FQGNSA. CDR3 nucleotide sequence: TGTGCCAGCAGCCCAGAGGTGGACAGAAATTCACCCCTCCACTTT. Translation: CASSPEVDRNSPLHF.

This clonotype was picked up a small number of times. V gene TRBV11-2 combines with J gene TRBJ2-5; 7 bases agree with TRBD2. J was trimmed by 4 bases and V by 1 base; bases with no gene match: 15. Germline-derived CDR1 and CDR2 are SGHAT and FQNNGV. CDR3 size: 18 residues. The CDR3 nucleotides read TGTGCCAGCAGCTTAGGGAGTGGTCTAGCGGCGCTTCGAGAGACCCAGTACTTC. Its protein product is CASSLGSGLAALRETQYF.

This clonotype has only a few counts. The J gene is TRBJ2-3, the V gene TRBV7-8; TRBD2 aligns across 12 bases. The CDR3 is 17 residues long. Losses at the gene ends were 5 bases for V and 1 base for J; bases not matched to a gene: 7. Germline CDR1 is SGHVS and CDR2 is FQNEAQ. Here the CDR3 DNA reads TGTGCCAGCAGCAGAAGTGGACTAGCGGGGCGCACAGATACGCAGTATTTT. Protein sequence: CASSRSGLAGRTDTQYF. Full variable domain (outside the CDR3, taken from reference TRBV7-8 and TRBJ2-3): GAGVSQSPRYKVAKRGQDVALRCDPISGHVSLFWYQQALGQGPEFLTYFQNEAQLDKSGLPSDRFFAERPEGSVSTLKIQRTQQEDSAVYLCASSRSGLAGRTDTQYFGPGTRLTVL.

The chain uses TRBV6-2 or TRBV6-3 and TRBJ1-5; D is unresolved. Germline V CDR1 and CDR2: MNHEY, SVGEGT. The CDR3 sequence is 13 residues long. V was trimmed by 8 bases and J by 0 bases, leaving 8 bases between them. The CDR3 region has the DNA TGTGCCAGCCGGACGGATAGCAATCAGCCCCAGCATTTT. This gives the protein CASRTDSNQPQHF.

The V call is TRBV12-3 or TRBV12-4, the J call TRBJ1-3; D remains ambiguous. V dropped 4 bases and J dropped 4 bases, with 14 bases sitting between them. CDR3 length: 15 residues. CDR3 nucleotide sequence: TGTGCCAGCAGTTCGAATCGGGCTCCAGGAAACACCATATATTTT. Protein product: CASSSNRAPGNTIYF.

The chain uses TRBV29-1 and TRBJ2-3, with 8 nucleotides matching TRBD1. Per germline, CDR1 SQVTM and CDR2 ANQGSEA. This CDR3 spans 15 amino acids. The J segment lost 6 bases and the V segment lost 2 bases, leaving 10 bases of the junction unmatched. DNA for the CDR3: TGCAGCGTTGAATTGTGGCAGGGGGCGAGGGATACGCAGTATTTT. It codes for CSVELWQGARDTQYF.

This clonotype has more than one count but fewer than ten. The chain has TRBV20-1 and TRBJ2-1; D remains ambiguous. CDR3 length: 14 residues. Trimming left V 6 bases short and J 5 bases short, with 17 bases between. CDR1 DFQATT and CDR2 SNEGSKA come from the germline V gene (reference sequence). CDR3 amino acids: CSARSGSRNNEQFF. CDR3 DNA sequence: TGCAGTGCCAGGTCGGGTAGTAGGAACAATGAGCAGTTCTTC.

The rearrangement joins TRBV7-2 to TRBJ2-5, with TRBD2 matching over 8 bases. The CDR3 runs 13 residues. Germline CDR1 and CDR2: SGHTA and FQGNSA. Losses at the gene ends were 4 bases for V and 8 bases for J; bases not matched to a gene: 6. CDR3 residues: CASSSGRGGTQYF. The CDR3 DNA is TGTGCCAGCAGCTCGGGACGGGGGGGAACCCAGTACTTC.

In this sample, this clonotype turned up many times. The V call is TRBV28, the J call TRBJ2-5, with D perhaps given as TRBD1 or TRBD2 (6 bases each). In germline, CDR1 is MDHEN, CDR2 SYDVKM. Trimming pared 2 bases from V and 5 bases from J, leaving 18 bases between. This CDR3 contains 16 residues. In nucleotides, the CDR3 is TGTGCCAGCAGTTTAGTCCCTCGGGGGCCGGGGGAGACCCAGTACTTC. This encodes CASSLVPRGPGETQYF.

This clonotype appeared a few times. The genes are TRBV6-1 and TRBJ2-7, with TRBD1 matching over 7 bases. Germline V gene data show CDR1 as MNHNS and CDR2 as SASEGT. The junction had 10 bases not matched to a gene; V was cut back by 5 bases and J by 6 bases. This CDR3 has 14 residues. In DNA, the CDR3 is TGTGCCAGCAGTCCGTCGACAGGGAACCCCGAGCAGTACTTC. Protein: CASSPSTGNPEQYF.